This T cell receptor beta chain is drawn from a study of monozygotic twins with inflammatory bowel disease. The CDR3 spans 16 residues. CDR1 and CDR2 from the germline V gene are MNHNS and SASEGT. Each CDR3 protein gets one entry in TCRdb, which reprocessed the 5' RACE reads and gives no DNA. This repertoire includes more than 300,000 distinct CDR3 sequences. Sample: blood. The rearrangement joins TRBV6-1 to TRBJ2-7; checking the TCRdb D call of TRBD1 is not possible without DNA. The receptor was derived from a human donor with ulcerative colitis or Crohn's disease, or a healthy co-twin of an affected twin (not recorded which). CDR3 loop: CASASSGGDTPYEQYF.